These 31 T cell receptor beta chains were all obtained from the same sample, sequenced in a study of blood T cell repertoires in COVID-19. The protocol was immunoSEQ multiplex PCR, while the TCRdb copy is restricted to in-frame clones and leaves out a portion. In the table there are roughly 340,000 clones, about 93% of which are singletons. The material sequenced was peripheral blood. The receptors were sampled from a woman under 30 who had recovered from COVID-19.

The V gene is TRBV9, the J gene TRBJ1-6; weak D call: TRBD1 (5 bases). The V and J ends lost 5 bases and 9 bases respectively, with 21 bases between them. Germline V gives CDR1 SGDLS, CDR2 YYNGEE. This CDR3 region has 16 residues. As DNA, the CDR3 is TGTGCCAGCAGTTTTACTCTTTCTTTGCAGGGTTCACCCCTCCACTTT. Its protein product is CASSFTLSLQGSPLHF.

The rearrangement uses TRBV5-1 and TRBJ1-4; 7 positions agree with TRBD1. V lost 4 bases to trimming and J lost 6 bases; unmatched junction nucleotides: 9. Germline V lookup: CDR1 SGHRS, CDR2 YFSETQ. The CDR3 is 15 residues long. This CDR3 reads CASSEGWGTDEKLFF. CDR3 DNA sequence: TGCGCCAGCAGCGAGGGGTGGGGGACAGATGAAAAACTGTTTTTT.

The V gene is TRBV6-2 or TRBV6-3, the J gene TRBJ1-1; no clear D. The CDR3 length is 15 residues. V was cut by 2 bases and J by 1 base, with 11 bases left in between. From germline, CDR1 is MNHEY and CDR2 SVGEGT. The CDR3 sequence: CASSYGRRKNTEAFF. CDR3 nucleotide sequence: TGTGCCAGCAGTTACGGGCGGAGGAAGAACACTGAAGCTTTCTTT.

The chain links TRBV6-6 to TRBJ2-2; 9 bases match TRBD2. The V and J ends lost 2 bases and 7 bases, in that order; junction bases with no gene match: 5. The CDR3 covers 15 residues. Germline lookup yields CDR1 MNHNY and CDR2 SVGAGI (reference sequence). CDR3 bases: TGTGCCAGCAGTTACCTTGAGACTAGCGGCGGGGAGCTGTTTTTT. It codes for CASSYLETSGGELFF.

The chain is built from TRBV5-4 and TRBJ1-2; D is unresolved. Germline V CDR1 and CDR2: SGHNT, YYREEE (reference sequence). Trimming removed 3 bases at V and 8 bases at J, with 20 bases between. The length of the CDR3 is 15 residues. The CDR3 spells CASSWASTARLGYTF. CDR3 sequence (DNA): TGTGCCAGCAGCTGGGCCTCAACGGCTCGCCTAGGCTACACCTTC.

The V gene is TRBV5-6, the J gene TRBJ2-7, with D maybe TRBD2 (6 bases). The CDR3 runs to 13 residues. In germline, CDR1 is SGHDT, CDR2 YYEEEE. Trimming pared 0 bases from V and 7 bases from J, leaving 11 bases between. The CDR3 protein is CASSLEEGSEQYV. The CDR3 region has the DNA TGTGCCAGCAGCTTGGAGGAGGGTTCTGAGCAGTACGTC.

The chain combines TRBV18 with TRBJ2-1; 8 nucleotides align to TRBD1. This CDR3 comprises 13 residues. The V gene end was trimmed by 8 bases and the J gene end by 2 bases; junction bases not matched to a gene: 2. Germline V lookup: CDR1 KGHSH, CDR2 LQKENI. This CDR3 reads CASPQGAYNEQFF. Here the CDR3 DNA reads TGTGCCAGCCCACAGGGGGCCTACAATGAGCAGTTCTTC.

This clone was seen just once. The rearrangement links TRBV5-1 to TRBJ1-4; TRBD1 matches 7 bases. Trimming removed 4 bases from V and 8 bases from J; junction bases left unmatched: 11. The germline gives CDR1 SGHRS, CDR2 YFSETQ. This CDR3 spans 15 amino acids. As DNA, the CDR3 is TGCGCCAGCAGCCCTTTACAGGGGAGTGGCGAAAAACTGTTTTTT. Amino acids: CASSPLQGSGEKLFF. Full variable domain (rest looked up from reference TRBV5-1 and TRBJ1-4): KAGVTQTPRYLIKTRGQQVTLSCSPISGHRSVSWYQQTPGQGLQFLFEYFSETQRNKGNFPGRFSGRQFSNSRSEMNVSTLELGDSALYLCASSPLQGSGEKLFFGSGTQLSVL.

The chain joins TRBV18 to TRBJ1-1, with D possibly being TRBD1 (5 bases). The germline CDR1 and CDR2 sequences are KGHSH and LQKENI. Deletions cut 6 bases from V and 0 bases from J, with 14 bases between. This CDR3 has 15 residues. The CDR3 DNA is TGTGCCAGCTCTCGCGGCGGGGCAATGAACACTGAAGCTTTCTTT. It codes for CASSRGGAMNTEAFF.

The V call is TRBV11-3, the J call TRBJ2-1, with 7 bases aligning to TRBD1. Germline V gives CDR1 SGHNT, CDR2 YENEEA. The junction had 3 bases not matched to a gene; V was cut back by 3 bases and J by 4 bases. The CDR3 spans 14 residues. CDR3 DNA: TGTGCCAGCAGCTTCCGGACAGGTTACAATGAGCAGTTCTTC. Protein: CASSFRTGYNEQFF. The whole variable domain, filled in from reference TRBV11-3 and TRBJ2-1, reads EAGVVQSPRYKIIEKKQPVAFWCNPISGHNTLYWYLQNLGQGPELLIRYENEEAVDDSQLPKDRFSAERLKGVDSTLKIQPAELGDSAVYLCASSFRTGYNEQFFGPGTRLTVL.

This chain connects TRBV24-1 to TRBJ2-1; possibly TRBD1 for D (5 bases). The ends were cut back, 1 base at V and 3 bases at J, with 18 bases in the middle. The CDR3 sequence is 18 residues long. The germline gives CDR1 KGHDR, CDR2 SFDVKD. The CDR3 DNA reads as TGTGCCACCAGTGATTTCCCTGGGGCCGGGTCTGTCTACAATGAGCAGTTCTTC. Residues: CATSDFPGAGSVYNEQFF.

This chain links TRBV12-5 with TRBJ2-1, with 8 nucleotides matching TRBD2. The J segment lost 4 bases and the V segment lost 0 bases, leaving 20 bases of the junction unmatched. Germline CDR1 is LGHNT and CDR2 is FRNRAP. This CDR3 is built from 21 residues. The DNA of the CDR3 is TGTGCTAGTGGTTTGGTATCTGGTCGGACTAGCAACAATTTGTATTACAATGAGCAGTTCTTC. It encodes CASGLVSGRTSNNLYYNEQFF.

J is TRBJ1-2 and V is TRBV5-6; D is possibly TRBD1 (6 bases). Looked up from germline, CDR1 is SGHDT and CDR2 is YYEEEE. This CDR3 is 14 amino acids long. Trimming took 6 bases from V and 4 from J, leaving 16 bases between them. CDR3 sequence reads: CASNPTGWVYGYTF. DNA for the CDR3: TGTGCCAGCAACCCCACAGGGTGGGTCTATGGCTACACCTTC. The full variable domain, in which reference TRBV5-6 and TRBJ1-2 provide the parts outside the CDR3, is DAGVTQSPTHLIKTRGQQVTLRCSPKSGHDTVSWYQQALGQGPQFIFQYYEEEERQRGNFPDRFSGHQFPNYSSELNVNALLLGDSALYLCASNPTGWVYGYTFGSGTRLTVV.

The genes are TRBV18 and TRBJ2-5; no clear D gene. V dropped 3 bases and J dropped 4 bases, with 12 bases sitting between them. The germline V gene encodes CDR1 KGHSH and CDR2 LQKENI. There are 14 residues in the CDR3. The CDR3 reads CASSPYSTLETQYF. The DNA of the CDR3 is TGTGCCAGCTCACCCTATAGCACGTTAGAGACCCAGTACTTC.

This clone appeared a single time. The chain uses TRBV2 and TRBJ2-2; 8 bases match TRBD1. Per germline, CDR1 SNHLY and CDR2 FYNNEI. This CDR3 comprises 15 residues. After removal of 1 base from V and 6 bases from J, the junction contained 4 bases not matched to a gene. CDR3 sequence (DNA): TGTGCCAGCAGTGAAGGACACAGGGGGGCCGGGGAGCTGTTTTTT. Translating gives CASSEGHRGAGELFF.

This sequence joins TRBV11-2 and TRBJ2-2; 7 bases align to TRBD1. Germline values: CDR1 SGHAT, CDR2 FQNNGV. After removal of 2 bases from V and 6 bases from J, the junction contained 9 bases not matched to a gene. The CDR3 covers 16 residues. The CDR3 protein is CASSLMERRGPGELFF. As DNA, the CDR3 is TGTGCCAGCAGCTTAATGGAGCGAAGGGGGCCCGGGGAGCTGTTTTTT.

This sequence joins TRBV19 and TRBJ2-1, with TRBD1 matching 10 bases. Looked up from germline, CDR1 is LNHDA and CDR2 is SQIVND (reference sequence). The length of the CDR3 is 15 residues. Trimming at V came to 5 bases and at J to 8 bases, leaving 9 bases not matched to a gene. Here the CDR3 reads CASSVRDRGADEQFF. The CDR3 nucleotides are TGTGCCAGTAGTGTCAGGGACAGGGGAGCCGATGAGCAGTTCTTC.

Note on this clone: Other DNA sequences of this sample code for an identical CDR3. The chain employs TRBV4-3 and TRBJ2-1; 8 bases are shared with TRBD2. The CDR3 totals 15 residues. CDR1 is LGHNA, CDR2 YSLEER, per germline. V lost 1 base to trimming and J lost 5 bases; unmatched junction nucleotides: 4. CDR3 sequence (DNA): TGCGCCAGCAGCCAAGGCACTAGCGGAAACAATGAGCAGTTCTTC. Its protein product is CASSQGTSGNNEQFF.

The chain joins TRBV6-6 to TRBJ1-2; TRBD1 agrees at 9 bases. This CDR3 region has 15 residues. V was pared by 0 bases and J by 4 bases, with 3 bases of the junction left unmatched. CDR1 is MNHNY, CDR2 SVGAGI, per germline (reference sequence). This CDR3 reads CASSYSGQGSYGYTF. In DNA, the CDR3 is TGTGCCAGCAGTTACTCAGGACAGGGGAGCTATGGCTACACCTTC.

This sequence joins TRBV7-9 and TRBJ2-1; 8 nucleotides agree with TRBD1. Germline CDR1 is SEHNR and CDR2 is FQNEAQ (reference sequence). Trimming cost V 5 bases and J 4 bases; bases outside gene matches: 7. The CDR3 sequence is 15 residues long. The CDR3 region has the DNA TGTGCCAGCAGCCGCAGGGGGCTCAGGTACAATGAGCAGTTCTTC. Encoded protein: CASSRRGLRYNEQFF.

The chain links TRBV7-9 to TRBJ1-2; no firm D call. The CDR3 runs to 13 residues. Germline loops: CDR1 SEHNR, CDR2 FQNEAQ (reference sequence). Trimming cost V 5 bases and J 0 bases, with 7 bases left between them. DNA for the CDR3: TGTGCCAGCAGCCCCCCGGCTAACTATGGCTACACCTTC. It encodes CASSPPANYGYTF. Using reference TRBV7-9 and TRBJ1-2 for the parts outside the CDR3, the full variable domain is DTGVSQNPRHKITKRGQNVTFRCDPISEHNRLYWYRQTLGQGPEFLTYFQNEAQLEKSRLLSDRFSAERPKGSFSTLEIQRTEQGDSAMYLCASSPPANYGYTFGSGTRLTVV.

The chain is built from TRBV4-3 and TRBJ2-1; TRBD2 aligns across 7 bases. V gave up 0 bases and J gave up 6 bases; unmatched junction bases: 11. The CDR3 sequence is 17 residues long. Germline CDR1 LGHNA, CDR2 YSLEER. DNA of the CDR3: TGCGCCAGCAGCCAAGATATAGGGGACTACCATTCCAATGAGCAGTTCTTC. Protein: CASSQDIGDYHSNEQFF.

In its sample, this clone was seen a few times. This specimen includes other DNA sequences encoding the same CDR3. The chain uses TRBV6-5 and TRBJ1-1, with unresolved D. CDR1 is MNHEY, CDR2 SVGAGI, per germline. This CDR3 region has 11 residues. CDR3 nucleotide sequence: TGTGCGTCGCGTCTGAACACTGAAGCTTTCTTT. This sequence encodes CASRLNTEAFF.

This chain's CDR3 is CASSQHNLVYF. In nucleotides, the CDR3 is TGTGCCAGCAGCCAACACAATCTAGTGTATTTT. The chain couples TRBV6-2 or TRBV6-3 to TRBJ2-3, with no clear D. The V gene lost 6 bases and the J gene lost 14 bases, with 15 bases spanning the gap. The CDR3 loop spans 11 amino acids. Germline CDR1 MNHEY, CDR2 SVGEGT.

This clone came up once. This rearrangement joins TRBV7-2 to TRBJ2-1; 10 nucleotides align to TRBD2. The CDR3 has 16 residues. V shed 4 bases, J shed 4 bases, and the junction held 7 bases outside the gene matches. Looked up from germline, CDR1 is SGHTA and CDR2 is FQGNSA. Here the CDR3 reads CASSWDGTSAYNEQFF. The DNA of the CDR3 is TGTGCCAGCAGCTGGGATGGGACTAGCGCTTACAATGAGCAGTTCTTC.

The V call is TRBV7-2, the J call TRBJ2-3; 9 bases match TRBD2. Trimming at V came to 0 bases and at J to 12 bases, leaving 13 bases not matched to a gene. Germline values: CDR1 SGHTA, CDR2 FQGNSA. CDR3 length: 16 residues. This chain's CDR3 is CASSLARAGLASSQYF. DNA of the CDR3: TGTGCCAGCAGCTTAGCACGAGCAGGACTAGCGTCATCCCAGTATTTT. The entire variable domain, with the rest obtained from reference TRBV7-2 and TRBJ2-3, is as follows: GAGVSQSPSNKVTEKGKDVELRCDPISGHTALYWYRQSLGQGLEFLIYFQGNSAPDKSGLPSDRFSAERTGGSVSTLTIQRTQQEDSAVYLCASSLARAGLASSQYFGPGTRLTVL.

This clone was seen a single time. The V gene is TRBV5-1, the J gene TRBJ1-4, with D possibly matching TRBD1 (5 bases). V lost 3 bases to trimming and J lost 8 bases, with 14 bases between them. The CDR3 sequence is 14 residues long. From germline, CDR1 is SGHRS and CDR2 YFSETQ. CDR3 protein: CASSSWGVGEKLFF. The CDR3 nucleotides read TGCGCCAGCAGCTCGTGGGGGGTAGGAGAAAAACTGTTTTTT. The whole variable domain, remainder taken from reference TRBV5-1 and TRBJ1-4, is KAGVTQTPRYLIKTRGQQVTLSCSPISGHRSVSWYQQTPGQGLQFLFEYFSETQRNKGNFPGRFSGRQFSNSRSEMNVSTLELGDSALYLCASSSWGVGEKLFFGSGTQLSVL.

This CDR3 is CASSAWVRGGTEAFF. The CDR3 DNA is TGTGCCAGTAGTGCGTGGGTCCGGGGAGGCACTGAAGCTTTCTTT. This sequence joins TRBV19 and TRBJ1-1; D gene uncertain. The V and J ends lost 5 bases and 4 bases respectively, with 17 bases between them. Per germline, CDR1 LNHDA and CDR2 SQIVND (reference sequence). This CDR3 is 15 amino acids long.

This chain joins TRBV6-5 and TRBJ1-4; perhaps TRBD1 as D (6 bases). This CDR3 has 13 amino acids. Germline V gene lookup returns CDR1 MNHEY and CDR2 SVGAGI. V dropped 6 bases and J dropped 4 bases, with 9 bases sitting between them. The CDR3 DNA reads as TGTGCCAGCAGCAGGGACATTAATGAAAAACTGTTTTTT. Its protein is CASSRDINEKLFF.

The rearrangement links TRBV5-4 to TRBJ1-2; a weak D match, TRBD1 (6 bases). This CDR3 region has 11 residues. Trimming took 5 bases from V and 5 from J, leaving 7 bases between them. Per the germline V gene, CDR1 is SGHNT and CDR2 is YYREEE (reference sequence). This chain's CDR3 is CASRTGYGYTF. In nucleotides, the CDR3 is TGTGCCAGCAGAACAGGGTATGGCTACACCTTC.

The gene calls are TRBV27 and TRBJ2-3; D may be TRBD2 (5 bases). V lost 1 base, J lost 6 bases, and 14 bases lay in between. Looked up from germline, CDR1 is MNHEY and CDR2 is SMNVEV (reference sequence). This CDR3 has 15 amino acids. The CDR3 region is CASSLWAEDWDTQYF. The CDR3, as DNA: TGTGCCAGCAGTTTATGGGCGGAGGACTGGGATACGCAGTATTTT.